The following is a TCR beta chain sequence with its context. Its antigen is still unknown. At a deep level, the assay was run. Once extracted for a subset, genomic DNA was divided evenly among several immunoSEQ plates. TCRdb's copy holds only in-frame clones and misses some; the assay was immunoSEQ multiplex PCR. The sample has over a million clones, 70% to 80% seen once; the top ten hold 0.6% to 0.7%. The CDR3 loop spans 17 amino acids. V trimming: 0 bases; J trimming: 6 bases; junction bases outside the gene matches: 6. Germline-derived CDR1 and CDR2 are SGHRS and YFSETQ. This sample stems from a study of shared clonotypes between healthy human individuals. Overall study results and limits: Non-shared clonotypes had lower generation probabilities than those shared by all four donors. Sequencing depth was expected to affect clonotype sharing among donors.

The source material was memory CD4+ T cells from PBMCs. Subset denoted: CD45RA-negative fraction. The V gene is TRBV5-1, the J gene TRBJ2-2, with 12 bases lining up with TRBD2. The TCR was taken from a man between 18 and 35 years old in good health. Some clones in this sample may be carry-over from other donors' samples. The CDR3 sequence is CASSLAVTSGSSGELFF. The CDR3 DNA follows: TGCGCCAGCAGCTTGGCGGTGACTAGCGGGAGTTCCGGGGAGCTGTTTTTT.